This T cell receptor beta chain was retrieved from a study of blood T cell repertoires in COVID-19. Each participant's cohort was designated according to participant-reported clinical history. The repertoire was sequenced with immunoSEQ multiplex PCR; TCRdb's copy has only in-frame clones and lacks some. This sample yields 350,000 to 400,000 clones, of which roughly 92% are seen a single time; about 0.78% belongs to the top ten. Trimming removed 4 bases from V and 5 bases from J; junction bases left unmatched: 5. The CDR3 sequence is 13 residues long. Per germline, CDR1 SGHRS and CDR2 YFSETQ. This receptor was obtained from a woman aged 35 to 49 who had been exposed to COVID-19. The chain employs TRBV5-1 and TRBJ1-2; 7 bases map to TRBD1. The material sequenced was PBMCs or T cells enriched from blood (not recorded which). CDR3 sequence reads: CASSPDRDYGYTF. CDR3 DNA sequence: TGCGCCAGCAGCCCAGACAGGGATTATGGCTACACCTTC.